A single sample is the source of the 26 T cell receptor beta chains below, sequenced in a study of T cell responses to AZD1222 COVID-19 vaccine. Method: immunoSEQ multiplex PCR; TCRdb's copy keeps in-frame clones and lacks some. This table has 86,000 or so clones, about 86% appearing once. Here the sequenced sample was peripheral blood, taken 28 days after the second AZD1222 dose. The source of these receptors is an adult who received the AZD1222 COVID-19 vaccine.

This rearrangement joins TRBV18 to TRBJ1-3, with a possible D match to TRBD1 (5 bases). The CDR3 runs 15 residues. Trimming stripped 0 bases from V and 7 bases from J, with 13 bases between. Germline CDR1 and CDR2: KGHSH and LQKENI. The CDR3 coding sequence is TGTGCCAGCTCACCACCGACCCAGGGCGGGAACACCATATATTTT. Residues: CASSPPTQGGNTIYF.

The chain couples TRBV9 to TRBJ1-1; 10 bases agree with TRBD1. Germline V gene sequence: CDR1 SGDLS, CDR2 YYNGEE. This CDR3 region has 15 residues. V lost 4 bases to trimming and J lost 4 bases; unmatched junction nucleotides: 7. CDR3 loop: CASSREGTGVTEAFF. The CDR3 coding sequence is TGTGCCAGCAGCCGAGAAGGGACAGGGGTCACTGAAGCTTTCTTT.

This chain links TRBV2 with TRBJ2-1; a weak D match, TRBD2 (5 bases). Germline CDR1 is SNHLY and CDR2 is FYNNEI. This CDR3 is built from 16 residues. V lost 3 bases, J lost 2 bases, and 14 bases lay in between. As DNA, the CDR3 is TGTGCCAGCAGTGATGAGGGTCTTACACCCTACAATGAGCAGTTCTTC. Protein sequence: CASSDEGLTPYNEQFF.

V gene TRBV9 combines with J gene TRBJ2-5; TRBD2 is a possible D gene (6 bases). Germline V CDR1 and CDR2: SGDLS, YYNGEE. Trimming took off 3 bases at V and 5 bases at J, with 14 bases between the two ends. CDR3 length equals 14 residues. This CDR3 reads CASSAGRAGETQYF. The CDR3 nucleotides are TGTGCCAGCAGCGCGGGCAGGGCGGGGGAGACCCAGTACTTC.

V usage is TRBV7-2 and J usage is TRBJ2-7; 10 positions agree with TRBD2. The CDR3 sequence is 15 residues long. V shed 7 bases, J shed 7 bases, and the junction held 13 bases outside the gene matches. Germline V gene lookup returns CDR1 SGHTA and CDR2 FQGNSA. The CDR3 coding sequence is TGTGCCAGCACCGAGGGGCTAGCGGGAGCTTGGGAGCAGTACTTC. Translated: CASTEGLAGAWEQYF.

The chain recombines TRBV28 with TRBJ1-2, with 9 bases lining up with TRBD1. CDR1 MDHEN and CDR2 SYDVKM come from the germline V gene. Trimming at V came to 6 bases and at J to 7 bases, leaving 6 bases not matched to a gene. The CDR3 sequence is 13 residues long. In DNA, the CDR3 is TGTGCCAGCAGAGCGGGACAGGGTGGTGGCTACACCTTC. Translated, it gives CASRAGQGGGYTF.

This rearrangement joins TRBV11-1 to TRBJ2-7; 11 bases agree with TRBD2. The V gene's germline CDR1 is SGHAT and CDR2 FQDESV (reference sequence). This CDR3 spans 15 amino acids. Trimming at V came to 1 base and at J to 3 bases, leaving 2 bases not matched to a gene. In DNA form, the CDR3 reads TGTGCCAGCAGCTTAGGCGGACTAGCGGGCTACGAGCAGTACTTC. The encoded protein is CASSLGGLAGYEQYF.

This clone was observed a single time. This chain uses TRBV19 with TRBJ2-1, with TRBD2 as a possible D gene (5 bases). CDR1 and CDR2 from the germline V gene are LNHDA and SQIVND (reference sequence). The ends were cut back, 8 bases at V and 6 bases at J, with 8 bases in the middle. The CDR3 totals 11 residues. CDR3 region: CASRLSNEQFF. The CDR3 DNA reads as TGTGCCAGTCGACTAAGCAATGAGCAGTTCTTC.

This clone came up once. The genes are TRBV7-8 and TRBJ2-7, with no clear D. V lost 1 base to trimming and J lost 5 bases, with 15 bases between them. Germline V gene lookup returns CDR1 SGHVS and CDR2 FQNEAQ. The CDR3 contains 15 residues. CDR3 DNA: TGTGCCAGCAGCTTAGGTCAAATTGGTGCTGACGAGCAGTACTTC. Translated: CASSLGQIGADEQYF.

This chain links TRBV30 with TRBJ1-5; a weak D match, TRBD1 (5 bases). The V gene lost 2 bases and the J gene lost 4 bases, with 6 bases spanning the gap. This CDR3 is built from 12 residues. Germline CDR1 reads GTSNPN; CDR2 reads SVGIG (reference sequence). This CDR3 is CAWSRGNQPQHF. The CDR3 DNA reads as TGTGCCTGGAGTAGGGGAAATCAGCCCCAGCATTTT. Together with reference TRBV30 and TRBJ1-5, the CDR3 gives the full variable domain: SQTIHQWPATLVQPVGSPLSLECTVEGTSNPNLYWYRQAAGRGLQLLFYSVGIGQISSEVPQNLSASRPQDRQFILSSKKLLLSDSGFYLCAWSRGNQPQHFGDGTRLSIL.

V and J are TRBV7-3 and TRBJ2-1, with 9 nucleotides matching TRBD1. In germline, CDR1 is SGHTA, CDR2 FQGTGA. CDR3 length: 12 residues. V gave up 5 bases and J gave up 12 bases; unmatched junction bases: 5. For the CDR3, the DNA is TGTGCCAGCAGCGTCGACAGGGGGGCGCAGTTCTTC. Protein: CASSVDRGAQFF.

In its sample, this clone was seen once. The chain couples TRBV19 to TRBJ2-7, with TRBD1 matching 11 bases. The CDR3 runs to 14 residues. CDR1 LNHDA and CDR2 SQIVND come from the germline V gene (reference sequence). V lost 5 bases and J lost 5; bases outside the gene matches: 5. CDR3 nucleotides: TGTGCCAGTAGTCCCCGGACAGGGGGCCACGAGCAGTACTTC. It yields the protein CASSPRTGGHEQYF.

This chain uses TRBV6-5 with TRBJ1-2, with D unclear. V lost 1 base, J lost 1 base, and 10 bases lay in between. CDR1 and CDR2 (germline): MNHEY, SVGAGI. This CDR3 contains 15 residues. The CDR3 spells CASSYWPVRNYGYTF. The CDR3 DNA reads TGTGCCAGCAGTTACTGGCCGGTCCGTAACTATGGCTACACCTTC.

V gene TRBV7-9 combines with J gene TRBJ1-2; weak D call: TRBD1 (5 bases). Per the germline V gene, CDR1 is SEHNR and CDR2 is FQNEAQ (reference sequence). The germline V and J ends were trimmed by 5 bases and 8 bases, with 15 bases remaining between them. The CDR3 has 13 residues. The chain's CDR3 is CASSHAGEGGYTF. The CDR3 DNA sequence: TGTGCCAGCAGCCATGCGGGGGAAGGGGGCTACACCTTC.

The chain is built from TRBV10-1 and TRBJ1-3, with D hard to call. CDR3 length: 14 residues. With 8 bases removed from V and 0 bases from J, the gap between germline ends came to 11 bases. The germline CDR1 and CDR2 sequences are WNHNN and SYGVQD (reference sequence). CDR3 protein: CASSDGNSGNTIYF. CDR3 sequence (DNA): TGCGCCAGCTCGGACGGAAACTCTGGAAACACCATATATTTT.

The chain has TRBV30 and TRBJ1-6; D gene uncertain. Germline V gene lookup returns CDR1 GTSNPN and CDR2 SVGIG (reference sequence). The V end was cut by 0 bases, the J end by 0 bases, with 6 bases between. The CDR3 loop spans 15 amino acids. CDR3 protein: CAWSVRVSYNSPLHF. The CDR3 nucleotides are TGTGCCTGGAGTGTACGGGTCTCCTATAATTCACCCCTCCACTTT. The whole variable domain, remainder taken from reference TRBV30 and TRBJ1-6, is SQTIHQWPATLVQPVGSPLSLECTVEGTSNPNLYWYRQAAGRGLQLLFYSVGIGQISSEVPQNLSASRPQDRQFILSSKKLLLSDSGFYLCAWSVRVSYNSPLHFGNGTRLTVT.

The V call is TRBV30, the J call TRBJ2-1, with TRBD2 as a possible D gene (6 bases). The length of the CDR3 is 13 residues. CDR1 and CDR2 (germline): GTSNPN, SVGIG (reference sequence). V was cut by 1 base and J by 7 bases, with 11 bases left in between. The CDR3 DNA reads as TGTGCCTGGAGTGGGAACGGGGGTAATGAGCAGTTCTTC. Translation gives CAWSGNGGNEQFF. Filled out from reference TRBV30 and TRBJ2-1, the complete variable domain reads SQTIHQWPATLVQPVGSPLSLECTVEGTSNPNLYWYRQAAGRGLQLLFYSVGIGQISSEVPQNLSASRPQDRQFILSSKKLLLSDSGFYLCAWSGNGGNEQFFGPGTRLTVL.

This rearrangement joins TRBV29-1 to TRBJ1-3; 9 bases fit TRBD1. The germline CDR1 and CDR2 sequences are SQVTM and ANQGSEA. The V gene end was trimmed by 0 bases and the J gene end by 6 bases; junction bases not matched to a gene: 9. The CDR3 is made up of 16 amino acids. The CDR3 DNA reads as TGCAGCGTTGAAGATCGGGACAGGGTGGTTTCAAACACCATATATTTT. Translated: CSVEDRDRVVSNTIYF.

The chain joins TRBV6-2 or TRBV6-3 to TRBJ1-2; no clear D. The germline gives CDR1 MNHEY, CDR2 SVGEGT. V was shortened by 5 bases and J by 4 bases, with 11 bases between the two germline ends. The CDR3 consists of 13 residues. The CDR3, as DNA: TGTGCCAGCAGTCTTTCTGGCGGCTATGGCTACACCTTC. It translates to CASSLSGGYGYTF.

For the CDR3, the DNA is TGTGCCAGCAGTATCTCTAGCGGGGGGGCCGGAGAGACCCAGTACTTC. Protein product: CASSISSGGAGETQYF. This chain joins TRBV28 and TRBJ2-5; 12 nucleotides line up with TRBD2. Germline V CDR1 and CDR2: MDHEN, SYDVKM. The CDR3 extends over 16 amino acids. V lost 5 bases to trimming and J lost 4 bases; unmatched junction nucleotides: 8. Full variable domain (rest looked up from reference TRBV28 and TRBJ2-5): DVKVTQSSRYLVKRTGEKVFLECVQDMDHENMFWYRQDPGLGLRLIYFSYDVKMKEKGDIPEGYSVSREKKERFSLILESASTNQTSMYLCASSISSGGAGETQYFGPGTRLLVL.

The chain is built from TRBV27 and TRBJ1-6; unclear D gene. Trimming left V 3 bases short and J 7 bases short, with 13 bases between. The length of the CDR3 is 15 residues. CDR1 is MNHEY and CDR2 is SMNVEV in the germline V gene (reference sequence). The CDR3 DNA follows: TGTGCCAGCAGTTTTATCAGCAGAACCAATTCACCCCTCCACTTT. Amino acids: CASSFISRTNSPLHF.

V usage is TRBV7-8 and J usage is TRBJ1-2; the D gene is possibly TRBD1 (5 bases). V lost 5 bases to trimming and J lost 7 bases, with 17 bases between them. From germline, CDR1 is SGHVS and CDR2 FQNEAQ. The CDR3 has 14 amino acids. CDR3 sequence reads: CASSRPGAPGGYTF. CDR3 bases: TGTGCCAGCAGCCGGCCTGGGGCCCCTGGTGGCTACACCTTC.

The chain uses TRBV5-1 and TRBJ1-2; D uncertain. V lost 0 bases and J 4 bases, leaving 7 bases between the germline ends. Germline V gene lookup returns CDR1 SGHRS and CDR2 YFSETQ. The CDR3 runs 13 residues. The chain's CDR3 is CASSLGEGYGYTF. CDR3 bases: TGCGCCAGCAGCTTGGGGGAGGGCTATGGCTACACCTTC.

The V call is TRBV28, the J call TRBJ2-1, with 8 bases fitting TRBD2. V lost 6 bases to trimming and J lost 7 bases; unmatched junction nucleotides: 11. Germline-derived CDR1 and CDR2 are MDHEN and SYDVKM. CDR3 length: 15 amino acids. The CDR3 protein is CASSRISGVRNEQFF. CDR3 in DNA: TGTGCCAGCAGCCGAATTAGCGGGGTAAGGAATGAGCAGTTCTTC.

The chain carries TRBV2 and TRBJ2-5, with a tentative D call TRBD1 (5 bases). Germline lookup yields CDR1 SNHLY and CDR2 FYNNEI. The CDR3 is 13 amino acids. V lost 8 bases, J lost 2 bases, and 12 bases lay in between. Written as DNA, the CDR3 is TGTGCCAGCGGCCCCAGGGCACAAGAGACCCAGTACTTC. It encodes CASGPRAQETQYF.

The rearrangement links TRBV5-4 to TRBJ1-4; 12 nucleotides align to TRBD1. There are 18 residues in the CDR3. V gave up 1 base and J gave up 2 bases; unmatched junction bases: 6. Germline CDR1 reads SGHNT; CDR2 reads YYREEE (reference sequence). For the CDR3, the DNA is TGTGCCAGCAGCTTGCACCGGGACAGGGGGCGCACTAATGAAAAACTGTTTTTT. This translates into CASSLHRDRGRTNEKLFF.